The source of this TCR beta chain is a study of human T cells and chemical hapten exposure. Time point: pre-sensitization, week 0. Specified treatment: therapeutic diphenylcyclopropenone sensitization with weekly scalp DPC. In TCRdb, the RACE reads were re-called with MiXCR into one record per CDR3 protein. Of more than 80,000 distinct CDR3 sequences listed, less than 15% are singletons. There are 13 residues in the CDR3. The V end lost 1 base, the J end lost 4 bases, and 8 bases lay between the germline ends. Germline values: CDR1 SQVTM, CDR2 ANQGSEA. This clonotype was recorded only once. This specimen consisted of whole blood, obtained in connection with sensitization to the hapten diphenylcyclopropenone (DPC). The clonotype comes from a woman aged 50 to 60 with alopecia areata. Some clones in this sample may be carry-over from other donors' samples. The V gene is TRBV29-1, the J gene TRBJ2-1; D gene ambiguous. The CDR3 reads CSVEVPPYNEQFF. For the CDR3, the DNA is TGCAGCGTTGAAGTCCCTCCTTACAATGAGCAGTTCTTC.